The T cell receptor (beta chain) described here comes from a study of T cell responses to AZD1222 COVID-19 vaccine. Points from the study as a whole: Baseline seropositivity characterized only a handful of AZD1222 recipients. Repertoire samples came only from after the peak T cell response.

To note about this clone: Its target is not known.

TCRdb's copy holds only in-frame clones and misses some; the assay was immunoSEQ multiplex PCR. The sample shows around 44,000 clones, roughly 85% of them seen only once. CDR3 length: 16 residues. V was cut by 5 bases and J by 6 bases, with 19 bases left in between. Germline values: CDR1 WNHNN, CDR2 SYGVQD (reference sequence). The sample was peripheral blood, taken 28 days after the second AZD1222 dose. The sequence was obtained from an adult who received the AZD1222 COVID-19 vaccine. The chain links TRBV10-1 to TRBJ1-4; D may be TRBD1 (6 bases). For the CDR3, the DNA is TGCGCCAGCAGTAACTTCCAACAGGGAGGCGATGAAAAACTGTTTTTT. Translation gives CASSNFQQGGDEKLFF.